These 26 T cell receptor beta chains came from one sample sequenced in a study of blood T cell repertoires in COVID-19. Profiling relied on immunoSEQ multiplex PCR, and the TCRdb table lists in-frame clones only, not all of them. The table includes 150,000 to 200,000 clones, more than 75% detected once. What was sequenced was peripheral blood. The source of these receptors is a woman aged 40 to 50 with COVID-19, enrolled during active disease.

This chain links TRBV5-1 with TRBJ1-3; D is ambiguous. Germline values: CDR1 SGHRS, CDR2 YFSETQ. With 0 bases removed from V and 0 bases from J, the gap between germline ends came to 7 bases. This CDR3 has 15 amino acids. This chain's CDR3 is CASSLGGPSGNTIYF. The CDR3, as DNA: TGCGCCAGCAGCTTGGGAGGGCCCTCTGGAAACACCATATATTTT.

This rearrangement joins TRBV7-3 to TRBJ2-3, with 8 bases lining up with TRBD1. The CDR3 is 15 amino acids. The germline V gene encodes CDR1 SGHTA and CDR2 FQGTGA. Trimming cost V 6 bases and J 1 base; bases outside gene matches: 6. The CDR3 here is CASSWGTGRTDTQYF. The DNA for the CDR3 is TGTGCCAGCAGTTGGGGGACAGGACGCACAGATACGCAGTATTTT.

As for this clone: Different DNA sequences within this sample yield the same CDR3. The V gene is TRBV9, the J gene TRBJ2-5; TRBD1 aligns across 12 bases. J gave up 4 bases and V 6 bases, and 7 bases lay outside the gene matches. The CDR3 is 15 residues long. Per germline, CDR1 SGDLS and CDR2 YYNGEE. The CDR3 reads CASTPGQGARETQYF. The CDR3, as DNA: TGTGCCAGCACCCCGGGACAGGGGGCTCGAGAGACCCAGTACTTC.

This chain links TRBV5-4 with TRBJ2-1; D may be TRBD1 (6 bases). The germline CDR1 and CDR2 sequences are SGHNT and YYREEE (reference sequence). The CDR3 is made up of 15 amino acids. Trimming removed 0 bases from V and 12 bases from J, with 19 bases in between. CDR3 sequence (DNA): TGTGCCAGCAGCTTGGGACAGGTTAATCCGCAGGGGCAGTTCTTC. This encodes CASSLGQVNPQGQFF.

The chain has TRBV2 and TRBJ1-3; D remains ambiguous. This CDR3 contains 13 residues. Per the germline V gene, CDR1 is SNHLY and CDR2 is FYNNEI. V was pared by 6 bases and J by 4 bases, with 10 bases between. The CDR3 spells CASSWAPGNTIYF. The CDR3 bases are TGTGCCAGCAGCTGGGCTCCAGGAAACACCATATATTTT.

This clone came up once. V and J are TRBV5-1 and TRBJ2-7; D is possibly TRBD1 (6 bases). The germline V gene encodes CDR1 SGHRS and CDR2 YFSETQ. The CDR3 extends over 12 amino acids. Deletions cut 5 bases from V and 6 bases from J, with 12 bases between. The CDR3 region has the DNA TGCGCCAGCAGTTTTCAGGGGCTCGAGCAGTACTTC. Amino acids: CASSFQGLEQYF.

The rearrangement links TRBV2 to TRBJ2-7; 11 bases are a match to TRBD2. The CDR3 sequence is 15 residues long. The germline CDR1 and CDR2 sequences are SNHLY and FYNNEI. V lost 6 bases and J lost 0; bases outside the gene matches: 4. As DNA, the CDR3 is TGTGCCAGCAGCGCCGGGACTAGCGGCTCCTACGAGCAGTACTTC. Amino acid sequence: CASSAGTSGSYEQYF.

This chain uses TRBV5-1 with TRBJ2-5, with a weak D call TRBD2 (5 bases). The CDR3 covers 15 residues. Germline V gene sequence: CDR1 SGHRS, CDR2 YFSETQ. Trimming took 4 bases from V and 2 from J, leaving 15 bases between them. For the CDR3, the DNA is TGCGCCAGCAGCGTTCTTGGGGAGCGGCAAGAGACCCAGTACTTC. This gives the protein CASSVLGERQETQYF.

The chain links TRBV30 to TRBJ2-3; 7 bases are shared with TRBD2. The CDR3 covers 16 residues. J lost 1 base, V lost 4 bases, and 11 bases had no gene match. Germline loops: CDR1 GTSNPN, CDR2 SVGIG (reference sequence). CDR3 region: CAWTEAGSVGTDTQYF. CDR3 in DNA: TGTGCCTGGACTGAAGCGGGGAGCGTAGGCACAGATACGCAGTATTTT.

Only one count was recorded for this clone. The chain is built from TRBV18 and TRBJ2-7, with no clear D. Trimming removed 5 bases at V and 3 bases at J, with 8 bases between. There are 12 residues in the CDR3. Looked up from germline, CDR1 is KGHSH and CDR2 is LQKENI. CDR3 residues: CASSSTGYEQYF. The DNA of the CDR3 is TGTGCCAGCTCATCGACGGGCTACGAGCAGTACTTC.

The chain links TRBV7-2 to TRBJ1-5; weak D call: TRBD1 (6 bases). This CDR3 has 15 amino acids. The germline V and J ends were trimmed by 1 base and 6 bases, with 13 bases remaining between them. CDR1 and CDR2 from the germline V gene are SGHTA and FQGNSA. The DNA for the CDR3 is TGTGCCAGCAGCTTAGTTGGGGGGGGCAGTCAGCCCCAGCATTTT. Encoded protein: CASSLVGGGSQPQHF.

The CDR3 DNA follows: TGTGCCAGCAGCCCCGGGGGGATATCCTATAATTCACCCCTCCACTTT. Translating it yields CASSPGGISYNSPLHF. The V and J genes are TRBV7-2 and TRBJ1-6; D is perhaps TRBD1 (5 bases). V was cut by 5 bases and J by 1 base, with 12 bases left in between. CDR3 size: 16 residues. Per the germline V gene, CDR1 is SGHTA and CDR2 is FQGNSA.

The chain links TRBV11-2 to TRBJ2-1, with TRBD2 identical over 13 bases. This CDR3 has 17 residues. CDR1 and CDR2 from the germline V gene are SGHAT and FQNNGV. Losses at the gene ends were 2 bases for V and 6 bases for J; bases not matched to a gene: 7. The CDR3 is CASSLRLAGGSGNEQFF. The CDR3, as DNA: TGTGCCAGCAGCTTAAGACTAGCGGGAGGATCAGGCAATGAGCAGTTCTTC.

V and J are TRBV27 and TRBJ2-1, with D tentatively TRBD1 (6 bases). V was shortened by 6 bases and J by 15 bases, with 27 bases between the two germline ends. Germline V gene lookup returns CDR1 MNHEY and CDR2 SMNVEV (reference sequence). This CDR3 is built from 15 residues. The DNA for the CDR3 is TGTGCCAGCAGCCAGAACGACGGATCGACAGGTTCTCGGTTCTTC. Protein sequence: CASSQNDGSTGSRFF.

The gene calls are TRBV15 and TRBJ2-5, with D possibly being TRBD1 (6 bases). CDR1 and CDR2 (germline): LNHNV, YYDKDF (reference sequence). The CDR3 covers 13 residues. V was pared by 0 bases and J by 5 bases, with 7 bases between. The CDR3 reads CATSRDQGETQYF. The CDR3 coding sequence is TGTGCCACCAGCAGAGATCAGGGGGAGACCCAGTACTTC. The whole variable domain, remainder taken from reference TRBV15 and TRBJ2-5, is DAMVIQNPRYQVTQFGKPVTLSCSQTLNHNVMYWYQQKSSQAPKLLFHYYDKDFNNEADTPDNFQSRRPNTSFCFLDIRSPGLGDTAMYLCATSRDQGETQYFGPGTRLLVL.

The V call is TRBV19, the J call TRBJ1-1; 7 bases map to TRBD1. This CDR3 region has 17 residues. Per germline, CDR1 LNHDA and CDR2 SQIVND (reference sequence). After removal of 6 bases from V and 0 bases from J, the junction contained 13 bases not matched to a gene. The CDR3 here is CASRDPPTQGMNTEAFF. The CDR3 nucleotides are TGTGCCAGTAGAGATCCGCCTACACAGGGGATGAACACTGAAGCTTTCTTT.

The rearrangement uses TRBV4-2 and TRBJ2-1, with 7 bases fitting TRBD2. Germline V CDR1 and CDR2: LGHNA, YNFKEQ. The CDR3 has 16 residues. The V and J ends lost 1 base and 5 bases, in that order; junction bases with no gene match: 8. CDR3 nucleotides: TGTGCCAGCAGCCAAGGGGCTAGCGGTCAAAACAATGAGCAGTTCTTC. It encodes CASSQGASGQNNEQFF.

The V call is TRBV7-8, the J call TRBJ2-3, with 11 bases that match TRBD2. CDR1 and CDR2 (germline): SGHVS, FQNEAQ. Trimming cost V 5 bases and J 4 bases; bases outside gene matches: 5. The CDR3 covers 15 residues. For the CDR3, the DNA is TGTGCCAGCAGCGCCAATAGCGGGGGGGCAGATACGCAGTATTTT. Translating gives CASSANSGGADTQYF.

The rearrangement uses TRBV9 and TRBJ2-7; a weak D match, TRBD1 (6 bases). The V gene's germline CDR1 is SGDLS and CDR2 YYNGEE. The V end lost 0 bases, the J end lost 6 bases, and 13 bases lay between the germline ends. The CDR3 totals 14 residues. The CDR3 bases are TGTGCCAGCAGCGTAGCTCCCGGGACAAGCGAGCAGTACTTC. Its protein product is CASSVAPGTSEQYF.

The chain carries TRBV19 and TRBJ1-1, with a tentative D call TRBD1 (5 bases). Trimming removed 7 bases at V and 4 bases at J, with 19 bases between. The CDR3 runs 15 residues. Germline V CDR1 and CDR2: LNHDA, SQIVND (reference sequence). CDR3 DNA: TGTGCCAGTACCAACTCCGACAGCTTAAGCACTGAAGCTTTCTTT. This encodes CASTNSDSLSTEAFF.

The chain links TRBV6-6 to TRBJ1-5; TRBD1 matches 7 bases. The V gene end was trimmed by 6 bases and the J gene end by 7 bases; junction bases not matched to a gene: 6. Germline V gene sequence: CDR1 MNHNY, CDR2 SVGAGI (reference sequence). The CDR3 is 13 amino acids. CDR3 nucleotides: TGTGCCAGCAGGGGACAGTCGGGGCAGCCCCAGCATTTT. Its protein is CASRGQSGQPQHF.

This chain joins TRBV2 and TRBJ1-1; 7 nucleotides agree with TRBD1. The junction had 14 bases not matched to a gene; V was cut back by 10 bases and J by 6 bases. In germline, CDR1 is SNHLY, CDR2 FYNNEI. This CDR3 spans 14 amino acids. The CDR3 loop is CATRSGGIASEAFF. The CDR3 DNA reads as TGTGCCACCAGGTCAGGGGGGATTGCATCTGAAGCTTTCTTT.

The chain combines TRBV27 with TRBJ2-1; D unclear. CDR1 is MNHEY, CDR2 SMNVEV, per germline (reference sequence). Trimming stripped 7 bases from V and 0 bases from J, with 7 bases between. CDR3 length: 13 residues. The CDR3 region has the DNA TGTGCCAGCATCCCTAGCTCCTACAATGAGCAGTTCTTC. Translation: CASIPSSYNEQFF.

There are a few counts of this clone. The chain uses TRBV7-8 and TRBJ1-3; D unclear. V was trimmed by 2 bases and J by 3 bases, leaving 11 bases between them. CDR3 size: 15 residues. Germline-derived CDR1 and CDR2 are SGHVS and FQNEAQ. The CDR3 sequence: CASSLYSEGGNTIYF. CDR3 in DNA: TGTGCCAGCAGCTTATACTCTGAGGGTGGAAACACCATATATTTT.

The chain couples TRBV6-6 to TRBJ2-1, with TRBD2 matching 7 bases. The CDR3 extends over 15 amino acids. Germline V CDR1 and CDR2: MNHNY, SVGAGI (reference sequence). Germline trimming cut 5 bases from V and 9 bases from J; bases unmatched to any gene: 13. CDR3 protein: CASSAGLRVKGEQFF. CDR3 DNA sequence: TGTGCCAGCAGTGCGGGACTACGGGTTAAGGGTGAGCAGTTCTTC.

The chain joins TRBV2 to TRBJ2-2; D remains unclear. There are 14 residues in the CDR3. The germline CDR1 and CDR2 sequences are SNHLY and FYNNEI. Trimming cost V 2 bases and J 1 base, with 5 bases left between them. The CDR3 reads CASSERRNTGELFF. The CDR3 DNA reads TGTGCCAGCAGTGAACGCAGGAACACCGGGGAGCTGTTTTTT.